What follows describes a single T cell receptor (beta chain). The PCR had 60 Vbeta and 13 Jbeta primers. Assay used: immunoSEQ multiplex PCR; TCRdb lists only in-frame clones, some missing. This table has roughly 93,000 clones, around 74% appearing once. The sample is drawn from a study of cytomegalovirus exposure and HLA in healthy donors. Germline CDR1 reads SGDLS; CDR2 reads YYNGEE. V was shortened by 0 bases and J by 2 bases, with 9 bases between the two germline ends. This CDR3 is built from 15 residues. The receptor was isolated from a male donor in good health and CMV-seronegative. The sequencing input was PBMCs. J is TRBJ2-1 and V is TRBV9; D uncertain. This CDR3 reads CASSVEDSTYNEQFF. The CDR3 region has the DNA TGTGCCAGCAGCGTAGAAGACTCGACCTACAATGAGCAGTTCTTC. Full variable domain (remainder filled in from reference TRBV9 and TRBJ2-1): DSGVTQTPKHLITATGQRVTLRCSPRSGDLSVYWYQQSLDQGLQFLIQYYNGEERAKGNILERFSAQQFPDLHSELNLSSLELGDSALYFCASSVEDSTYNEQFFGPGTRLTVL.